The source of this T cell receptor beta chain is a study of CD8 T cells in Susac syndrome. RNA in amounts of roughly 0.5 to 1 ug was reverse transcribed with random hexamers. TCRdb re-derived calls from the immunoSEQ multiplex PCR reads in MiXCR, one entry per CDR3 protein. The sample shows under 200,000 distinct CDR3 sequences, roughly 92% of them seen only once. CDR1 is SGHTA and CDR2 is FQGNSA in the germline V gene. The CDR3 loop spans 15 amino acids. V dropped 5 bases and J dropped 2 bases, with 13 bases sitting between them. This clonotype was found once. This rearrangement joins TRBV7-2 to TRBJ1-5; D is possibly TRBD1 (6 bases). The sequencing sample was made of CD4+ T cells from PBMCs. This sequence originates from a human donor in good health. For the CDR3, the DNA is TGTGCCAGCAGCCTACAGGGATCGGGCAATCAGCCCCAGCATTTT. Translation gives CASSLQGSGNQPQHF.